A selection of T cell receptor beta chains follows, all from one sample in a study of technical replicates of blood from several donors. The data were produced by immunoSEQ multiplex PCR, yet TCRdb's version contains in-frame clones alone and is incomplete. Counted here are about 49,000 clones, approximately 90% occurring once; the ten biggest clones make up around 3.6%. The sequencing input was PBMCs. Receptor source: a human donor in good health. Some clones in this sample may be carry-over from other donors' samples. The CDR3 runs from the conserved cysteine through the conserved F or W.

V: TRBV25-1
length: 15
J: TRBJ1-1
CDR3: CASSESWGGNTEAFF

V: TRBV25-1
length: 14
J: TRBJ1-4
CDR3: CASSAQGGNEKLFF

V: TRBV11-3
length: 13
J: TRBJ2-1
CDR3: CASSASLESEQFF

V: TRBV6-1
length: 14
J: TRBJ2-7
CDR3: CASTPTTYAYEQYF

V: TRBV18
length: 16
J: TRBJ2-7
CDR3: CASSPTSSGLHYEQYF

V: TRBV2
length: 13
J: TRBJ2-3
CDR3: CAGGSSSTDTQYF

V: TRBV15
length: 15
J: TRBJ1-6
CDR3: CATSRETGDTSPLHF

V: TRBV6-5
length: 13
J: TRBJ1-4
CDR3: CASRGTGGEKLFF

V: TRBV15
length: 18
J: TRBJ2-5
CDR3: CATSRGERAGGYQETQYF

V: TRBV4-2
length: 15
J: TRBJ1-2
CDR3: CASSRDRLLDYGYTF

V: TRBV5-6
length: 11
J: TRBJ2-5
CDR3: CASSLRETQYF

V: TRBV2
length: 15
J: TRBJ1-1
CDR3: CASSGAGMRNTEAFF

V: TRBV19
length: 15
J: TRBJ1-4
CDR3: CASSLLRQVNEKLFF

V: TRBV6-4
length: 16
J: TRBJ2-3
CDR3: CASSDGQGGSTDTQYF

V: TRBV7-2
length: 15
J: TRBJ1-5
CDR3: CASRLGQEENQPQHF

V: TRBV19
length: 15
J: TRBJ1-4
CDR3: CASSISRTVNEKLFF

V: TRBV7-9
length: 15
J: TRBJ2-2
CDR3: CASSLAGGPTGELFF

V: TRBV10-2
length: 16
J: TRBJ2-7
CDR3: CASGGGRLAGVYEQYF

V: TRBV13
length: 14
J: TRBJ2-7
CDR3: CASSRLGGPYEQYF

V: TRBV15
length: 14
J: TRBJ2-7
CDR3: CATRRGQGIYEQYF

V: TRBV6-6
length: 15
J: TRBJ2-3
CDR3: CASSPGDRVTDTQYF

V: TRBV6-5
length: 16
J: TRBJ1-4
CDR3: CASSYSSQGFNEKLFF

V: TRBV19
length: 15
J: TRBJ2-2
CDR3: CASSLAGTGPGELFF

V: TRBV21-1
length: 19
J: TRBJ2-3
CDR3: CASQSRPGLAGLGPDTQYF

V: TRBV5-4
length: 17
J: TRBJ2-3
CDR3: CASSLVWGGPSTDTQYF

V: TRBV6-1
length: 13
J: TRBJ2-7
CDR3: CASSEAVLAEQYF

V: TRBV18
length: 14
J: TRBJ1-6
CDR3: CASSPGSSGSPLHF

V: TRBV7-9
length: 17
J: TRBJ2-2
CDR3: CASTPGRGAGSTGELFF

V: TRBV4-3
length: 14
J: TRBJ1-6
CDR3: CASSQEFTSSPLHF

V: TRBV19
length: 16
J: TRBJ1-5
CDR3: CASSITGNTWGQPQHF

V: TRBV5-4
length: 13
J: TRBJ1-2
CDR3: CASSLDSNYGYTF

V: TRBV7-8
length: 16
J: TRBJ2-1
CDR3: CASSSDRGSSYNEQFF

V: TRBV6-4
length: 13
J: TRBJ1-1
CDR3: CASGQGIGTEAFF

V: TRBV4-3
length: 15
J: TRBJ1-6
CDR3: CASSQDGKGNSPLHF

V: TRBV19
length: 14
J: TRBJ2-7
CDR3: CASSIVGESYEQYF

V: TRBV2
length: 13
J: TRBJ1-1
CDR3: CASSVQGITEAFF

V: TRBV4-3
length: 17
J: TRBJ2-5
CDR3: CASSQEEAGALQETQYF

V: TRBV7-2
length: 13
J: TRBJ2-5
CDR3: CASSRTRGETQYF

V: TRBV4-3
length: 16
J: TRBJ1-1
CDR3: CASSHESGHGDTEAFF

V: TRBV7-2
length: 15
J: TRBJ2-3
CDR3: CASSLSLLVTDTQYF

V: TRBV9
length: 14
J: TRBJ2-2
CDR3: CASRRLANTGELFF

V: TRBV7-9
length: 15
J: TRBJ1-6
CDR3: CASSQGTGQGSPLHF

V: TRBV10-3
length: 14
J: TRBJ1-5
CDR3: CAISETYSNQPQHF

V: TRBV5-4
length: 15
J: TRBJ1-2
CDR3: CASSLWTVANYGYTF

V: TRBV7-7
length: 14
J: TRBJ2-1
CDR3: CASSPGRELNEQFF

V: TRBV5-1
length: 16
J: TRBJ1-5
CDR3: CASSLTGTGHNQPQHF

V: TRBV5-6
length: 16
J: TRBJ2-1
CDR3: CASSSFSGNPYNEQFF

V: TRBV7-2
length: 14
J: TRBJ1-4
CDR3: CASSLDRGNEKLFF

V: TRBV29-1
length: 17
J: TRBJ2-6
CDR3: CSVEVHRGATGANVLTF